This T cell receptor (beta chain) was profiled in a study of molecular identifiers for immune sequencing clone quantification. This clonotype was found many times. Antigen: not known. As previously described, bulk TCR libraries were made using listed TCR primers. TCRdb re-called the PCR reads with MiXCR, one entry per CDR3 protein. The data contain over 600,000 distinct CDR3 sequences, about 20% of them singletons. Naive CD8 T cell sorting was performed on the CD8+CD4-CCR7+CD45RA+ phenotype. This CDR3 has 16 residues. The V end was cut by 5 bases, the J end by 0 bases, with 14 bases between. The germline CDR1 and CDR2 sequences are SGHVS and FNYEAQ. Notes on the study in general: In naive cells, under 1% of molecules belonged to clones above 20 RNA copies, against over 97% in effector cells.

V is TRBV7-6 and J is TRBJ1-3; no clear D. The sample taken for sequencing was naive CD8+ T cells from blood, with Jurkat cell RNA spiked in. Subset specified: FACS-sorted CD8+CD4-CCR7+CD45RA+ naive T cells. This sequence was found in a human donor in good health. Some libraries in this study had Jurkat cell RNA spiked in. The CDR3 bases are TGTGCCAGCAGCACTAGGGATTTTAGCTCTGGAAACACCATATATTTT. As protein: CASSTRDFSSGNTIYF.